This passage covers 10 T cell receptor beta chains from one sample sequenced in a study of blood T cell repertoires in COVID-19. Clones were sequenced by immunoSEQ multiplex PCR, and TCRdb holds only the in-frame ones, with some missing. The table has about 69,000 clones, 80% to 85% seen once. Input material: peripheral blood. The receptors originated from a human donor in a cohort sampled during active COVID-19.

The chain has TRBV9 and TRBJ2-1; 8 bases line up with TRBD2. With 0 bases clipped from V and 2 bases from J, the junction kept 4 bases outside the gene matches. Germline CDR1 and CDR2: SGDLS and YYNGEE. This CDR3 is 16 amino acids long. The CDR3: CASSVEPAGAYNEQFF. The CDR3 DNA reads as TGTGCCAGCAGCGTAGAACCAGCGGGGGCCTACAATGAGCAGTTCTTC. Looking up the rest from reference TRBV9 and TRBJ2-1 gives the full variable domain: DSGVTQTPKHLITATGQRVTLRCSPRSGDLSVYWYQQSLDQGLQFLIQYYNGEERAKGNILERFSAQQFPDLHSELNLSSLELGDSALYFCASSVEPAGAYNEQFFGPGTRLTVL.

Here the CDR3 reads CASSPNPGQGIDEQFF. CDR3 DNA sequence: TGTGCCAGCAGCCCGAACCCGGGACAGGGAATAGATGAGCAGTTCTTC. The chain employs TRBV7-3 and TRBJ2-1, with 9 bases that match TRBD1. From germline, CDR1 is SGHTA and CDR2 FQGTGA. V shed 5 bases, J shed 8 bases, and the junction held 13 bases outside the gene matches. This CDR3 contains 16 residues.

This clone was seen a handful of times. The chain uses TRBV5-5 and TRBJ1-1; D remains ambiguous. V lost 5 bases to trimming and J lost 4 bases, with 12 bases between them. The CDR3 is made up of 13 amino acids. Germline CDR1 and CDR2: SGHKS and YYEKEE (reference sequence). CDR3 sequence: CASRYNLFTEAFF. The DNA for the CDR3 is TGTGCCAGCAGGTACAACCTTTTCACTGAAGCTTTCTTT.

The CDR3 protein is CASSLPDSETQYF. The CDR3 coding sequence is TGCGCCAGCTCACTACCGGACTCGGAGACCCAGTACTTC. V and J are TRBV5-1 and TRBJ2-5; a possible D gene is TRBD2 (5 bases). This CDR3 is 13 amino acids long. Deletions cut 7 bases from V and 5 bases from J, with 15 bases between. Germline V lookup: CDR1 SGHRS, CDR2 YFSETQ.

The genes are TRBV5-1 and TRBJ1-1; D call uncertain. V was shortened by 4 bases and J by 0 bases, with 13 bases between the two germline ends. The germline V gene encodes CDR1 SGHRS and CDR2 YFSETQ. The CDR3 covers 15 residues. The CDR3 sequence: CASSLRDPMNTEAFF. CDR3 nucleotides: TGCGCCAGCAGCCTTCGGGATCCCATGAACACTGAAGCTTTCTTT.

The chain couples TRBV5-1 to TRBJ2-7; D is undetermined. Deletions cut 1 base from V and 3 bases from J, with 5 bases between. There are 12 residues in the CDR3. From germline, CDR1 is SGHRS and CDR2 YFSETQ. CDR3 in amino acids: CASSLPGYEQYF. CDR3 in DNA: TGCGCCAGCAGCTTGCCGGGCTACGAGCAGTACTTC.

The chain has TRBV28 and TRBJ2-7; 7 bases are shared with TRBD1. The CDR3 loop spans 12 amino acids. The J segment lost 6 bases and the V segment lost 2 bases, leaving 1 base of the junction unmatched. The germline gives CDR1 MDHEN, CDR2 SYDVKM. The CDR3 DNA is TGTGCCAGCAGTTTAACAGGGGTCGAGCAGTACTTC. This gives the protein CASSLTGVEQYF. The full variable domain, with the rest looked up from reference TRBV28 and TRBJ2-7, is DVKVTQSSRYLVKRTGEKVFLECVQDMDHENMFWYRQDPGLGLRLIYFSYDVKMKEKGDIPEGYSVSREKKERFSLILESASTNQTSMYLCASSLTGVEQYFGPGTRLTVT.

The rearrangement joins TRBV7-9 to TRBJ2-7, with 8 bases aligning to TRBD1. J gave up 6 bases and V 6 bases, and 13 bases lay outside the gene matches. The CDR3 totals 15 residues. The germline V gene encodes CDR1 SEHNR and CDR2 FQNEAQ (reference sequence). CDR3 sequence (DNA): TGTGCCAGCAGTTTCTCTCAGGGGGCGCTTACCGAGCAGTACTTC. The encoded protein is CASSFSQGALTEQYF.

The rearrangement joins TRBV6-5 to TRBJ1-2; D unclear. Germline assignment: CDR1 MNHEY and CDR2 SVGAGI. The ends were cut back, 7 bases at V and 7 bases at J, with 7 bases in the middle. This CDR3 is built from 10 residues. Here the CDR3 reads CASTFFGYTF. For the CDR3, the DNA is TGTGCCAGCACCTTCTTTGGCTACACCTTC.

This sequence joins TRBV3-1 (or the pseudogene TRBV3-2) and TRBJ1-5; D unresolved. In germline, CDR1 is LGHDT, CDR2 YNNKEL (reference sequence). The length of the CDR3 is 13 residues. Trimming pared 4 bases from V and 3 bases from J, leaving 7 bases between. CDR3 region: CASSPGPNQPQHF. The CDR3 bases are TGTGCCAGCAGCCCGGGTCCCAATCAGCCCCAGCATTTT.